The 31 T cell receptor beta chains listed next were all sequenced from one sample in a study of PD-1 blockade in classical Hodgkin lymphoma. Libraries were prepared by immunoSEQ multiplex PCR; TCRdb keeps only in-frame clonotypes and omits some of them. The table records some 13,000 clones, about 90% of them present only once. Every single patient, without exception, relapsed after autologous stem cell transplantation, and brentuximab vedotin exposure varied. The sequences come from peripheral blood mononuclear cells (PBMCs), collected at baseline. These receptors came from a human donor with classical Hodgkin lymphoma.

The V gene is TRBV4-1, the J gene TRBJ1-2; D gene uncertain. V dropped 6 bases and J dropped 2 bases, with 13 bases sitting between them. Germline loops: CDR1 MGHRA, CDR2 YSYEKL. CDR3 length: 14 residues. CDR3 protein: CASSRENRNYGYTF. The CDR3 bases are TGCGCCAGCAGTCGGGAAAACCGGAACTATGGCTACACCTTC.

The genes are TRBV20-1 and TRBJ2-5; D remains unclear. CDR3 length: 10 amino acids. V dropped 6 bases and J dropped 4 bases, with 6 bases sitting between them. Germline lookup yields CDR1 DFQATT and CDR2 SNEGSKA (reference sequence). The CDR3 spells CSAQGETQYF. The CDR3 coding sequence is TGCAGTGCCCAAGGAGAGACCCAGTACTTC.

The chain carries TRBV21-1 and TRBJ2-5. TRBV21-1 is listed as a pseudogene. The CDR3 spans 17 residues. The chain's CDR3 is CASSKEATFGIQETQYF. CDR3 nucleotide sequence: TGTGCCAGCAGCAAAGAGGCGACCTTCGGAATCCAAGAGACCCAGTACTTC.

The chain combines TRBV5-4 with TRBJ2-5, with no clear D. This CDR3 is built from 13 residues. Germline-derived CDR1 and CDR2 are SGHNT and YYREEE (reference sequence). V lost 0 bases, J lost 3 bases, and 6 bases lay in between. The DNA for the CDR3 is TGTGCCAGCAGCTTGGGAGGAAAAGAGACCCAGTACTTC. It is translated as CASSLGGKETQYF.

This chain connects TRBV2 to TRBJ2-2; 8 bases agree with TRBD2. CDR3 length: 16 residues. Germline V gene sequence: CDR1 SNHLY, CDR2 FYNNEI. V shed 7 bases, J shed 2 bases, and the junction held 9 bases outside the gene matches. Here the CDR3 DNA reads TGTGCCAGCAAGGTAGCGGGGAATCTAAACACCGGGGAGCTGTTTTTT. Translating it yields CASKVAGNLNTGELFF.

V and J are TRBV5-4 and TRBJ2-5, with 12 bases lining up with TRBD1. V was pared by 5 bases and J by 3 bases, with 5 bases of the junction left unmatched. The CDR3 has 15 amino acids. Germline V lookup: CDR1 SGHNT, CDR2 YYREEE (reference sequence). CDR3: CASSQGTGGEETQYF. DNA for the CDR3: TGTGCCAGCAGTCAAGGGACAGGGGGCGAAGAGACCCAGTACTTC.

This sequence joins TRBV9 and TRBJ1-1; D gene unclear. The CDR3 loop spans 14 amino acids. Trimming removed 2 bases at V and 4 bases at J, with 12 bases between. CDR1 and CDR2 (germline): SGDLS, YYNGEE. In nucleotides, the CDR3 is TGTGCCAGCAGCGTTTCGGGTTTGGCCACTGAAGCTTTCTTT. As protein: CASSVSGLATEAFF.

The V gene is TRBV4-1, the J gene TRBJ2-3; 7 positions match TRBD1. With 3 bases clipped from V and 14 bases from J, the junction kept 11 bases outside the gene matches. There are 13 residues in the CDR3. Germline CDR1 reads MGHRA; CDR2 reads YSYEKL. The CDR3 bases are TGCGCCAGCAGCCAGTGGGGGACAGACCTTGTGTATTTT. Protein sequence: CASSQWGTDLVYF.

Only a few counts were recorded for this clone. The chain joins TRBV5-5 to TRBJ2-1, with D hard to call. V was trimmed by 0 bases and J by 9 bases, leaving 4 bases between them. The germline gives CDR1 SGHKS, CDR2 YYEKEE (reference sequence). CDR3 size: 11 residues. CDR3 in amino acids: CASSLDVEQFF. CDR3 nucleotide sequence: TGTGCCAGCAGCTTGGATGTTGAGCAGTTCTTC.

The gene calls are TRBV6-5 and TRBJ2-7; D unclear. The CDR3 totals 14 residues. Germline CDR1 reads MNHEY; CDR2 reads SVGAGI. Trimming shortened V by 3 bases and J by 2 bases, and 11 bases separated the two germline ends. The CDR3 sequence: CASSYTSAAYEQYF. The CDR3 DNA is TGTGCCAGCAGTTATACTTCGGCAGCCTACGAGCAGTACTTC.

This chain links TRBV5-1 with TRBJ2-5; 7 bases agree with TRBD2. V trimming: 4 bases; J trimming: 5 bases; junction bases outside the gene matches: 11. Germline V lookup: CDR1 SGHRS, CDR2 YFSETQ. CDR3 length: 15 residues. CDR3 in DNA: TGCGCCAGCAGCACCCCCAGCGGGGCGGGGGAGACCCAGTACTTC. Translating it yields CASSTPSGAGETQYF.

This chain joins TRBV30 and TRBJ1-1, with TRBD1 matching over 8 bases. The CDR3 length is 16 residues. CDR1 GTSNPN and CDR2 SVGIG come from the germline V gene (reference sequence). Unmatched junction bases numbered 7, after V lost 0 bases and J lost 1 base. CDR3 in amino acids: CAWSVLRQGPNTEAFF. The CDR3 DNA follows: TGTGCCTGGAGTGTTCTACGACAGGGGCCGAACACTGAAGCTTTCTTT.

The gene calls are TRBV6-5 and TRBJ1-6; D call uncertain. In germline, CDR1 is MNHEY, CDR2 SVGAGI. There are 14 residues in the CDR3. CDR3 nucleotide sequence: TGTGCGGTAGGACCAGCGAGCTATAATTCACCCCTCCACTTT. Protein: CAVGPASYNSPLHF.

The V gene is TRBV18, the J gene TRBJ1-5; the D gene is possibly TRBD1 (5 bases). The V end lost 1 base, the J end lost 5 bases, and 9 bases lay between the germline ends. Germline V gene lookup returns CDR1 KGHSH and CDR2 LQKENI. This CDR3 region has 14 residues. CDR3 DNA: TGTGCCAGCTCACCACGCAGGGCGGATCAGCCCCAGCATTTT. It codes for CASSPRRADQPQHF.

The rearrangement joins TRBV7-3 to TRBJ2-3; perhaps TRBD2 as D (5 bases). Germline lookup yields CDR1 SGHTA and CDR2 FQGTGA. The CDR3 totals 14 residues. V was pared by 4 bases and J by 1 base, with 9 bases between. CDR3 loop: CASSSAGGTDTQYF. The CDR3 DNA sequence: TGTGCCAGCAGCTCCGCCGGGGGCACAGATACGCAGTATTTT.

The chain recombines TRBV30 with TRBJ1-1, with D unclear. Germline V lookup: CDR1 GTSNPN, CDR2 SVGIG (reference sequence). V was cut by 0 bases and J by 3 bases, with 11 bases left in between. This CDR3 spans 14 amino acids. The chain's CDR3 is CAWSVRRGDTEAFF. DNA for the CDR3: TGTGCCTGGAGTGTACGTCGGGGTGACACTGAAGCTTTCTTT.

This chain connects TRBV2 to TRBJ1-4; 9 bases are a match to TRBD1. Trimming cost V 4 bases and J 0 bases; bases outside gene matches: 3. Germline lookup yields CDR1 SNHLY and CDR2 FYNNEI. The CDR3 runs 16 residues. The CDR3 region is CASSGGQGATNEKLFF. DNA of the CDR3: TGTGCCAGCAGTGGGGGACAGGGCGCAACTAATGAAAAACTGTTTTTT. Together with reference TRBV2 and TRBJ1-4, the CDR3 gives the full variable domain: EPEVTQTPSHQVTQMGQEVILRCVPISNHLYFYWYRQILGQKVEFLVSFYNNEISEKSEIFDDQFSVERPDGSNFTLKIRSTKLEDSAMYFCASSGGQGATNEKLFFGSGTQLSVL.

The chain combines TRBV28 with TRBJ2-1; D unclear. The germline V gene encodes CDR1 MDHEN and CDR2 SYDVKM. The CDR3 spans 20 residues. V was clipped by 2 bases and J by 4 bases, with 27 bases between them. The CDR3 protein is CASSLASRNPGSRLYNEQFF. The CDR3 nucleotides are TGTGCCAGCAGTTTAGCGTCCCGAAACCCCGGCTCCCGGTTATACAATGAGCAGTTCTTC.

The chain joins TRBV10-2 to TRBJ1-4; D may be TRBD1 (5 bases). The CDR3 is 16 residues long. With 10 bases removed from V and 0 bases from J, the gap between germline ends came to 18 bases. Germline values: CDR1 WSHSY, CDR2 SAAADI. CDR3 amino acids: CAKVRTGTATNEKLFF. The CDR3 bases are TGCGCCAAGGTGCGAACGGGGACTGCAACTAATGAAAAACTGTTTTTT.

The rearrangement joins TRBV10-3 to TRBJ1-2; 7 positions match TRBD1. Germline CDR1 is ENHRY and CDR2 is SYGVKD. The trim removed 1 base at V and 2 bases at J, leaving 7 bases unmatched. The CDR3 runs 16 residues. This chain's CDR3 is CAISELVGDRNYGYTF. In nucleotides, the CDR3 is TGTGCCATCAGTGAGTTAGTAGGGGACAGAAACTATGGCTACACCTTC.

This chain connects TRBV28 to TRBJ2-7, with D possibly TRBD2 on 5 matching bases. V dropped 3 bases and J dropped 11 bases, with 14 bases sitting between them. Germline V CDR1 and CDR2: MDHEN, SYDVKM. The CDR3 contains 12 residues. CDR3 sequence: CASSFWGEAEYF. As DNA, the CDR3 is TGTGCCAGCAGTTTTTGGGGAGAGGCGGAGTACTTC. Full variable domain (remainder filled in from reference TRBV28 and TRBJ2-7): DVKVTQSSRYLVKRTGEKVFLECVQDMDHENMFWYRQDPGLGLRLIYFSYDVKMKEKGDIPEGYSVSREKKERFSLILESASTNQTSMYLCASSFWGEAEYFGPGTRLTVT.

The DNA for the CDR3 is TGTGCCAGCATGACCCTACCCCTCCCGGGACTAGCGGGGGCGAGCACAGATACGCAGTATTTT. It codes for CASMTLPLPGLAGASTDTQYF. The chain couples TRBV2 to TRBJ2-3; TRBD2 agrees at 14 bases. Germline V CDR1 and CDR2: SNHLY, FYNNEI. Trimming at V came to 7 bases and at J to 0 bases, leaving 18 bases not matched to a gene. This CDR3 spans 21 amino acids. The full variable domain, completed using reference TRBV2 and TRBJ2-3, is EPEVTQTPSHQVTQMGQEVILRCVPISNHLYFYWYRQILGQKVEFLVSFYNNEISEKSEIFDDQFSVERPDGSNFTLKIRSTKLEDSAMYFCASMTLPLPGLAGASTDTQYFGPGTRLTVL.

Only one count was recorded for this clone. This chain joins TRBV11-3 and TRBJ2-1; perhaps TRBD2 as D (6 bases). The CDR3 runs 15 residues. Per germline, CDR1 SGHNT and CDR2 YENEEA. The germline V and J ends were trimmed by 1 base and 5 bases, with 12 bases remaining between them. The CDR3 region is CASSLVASAHNEQFF. The CDR3 DNA reads as TGTGCCAGCAGCTTAGTAGCTAGCGCCCACAATGAGCAGTTCTTC.

This rearrangement joins TRBV28 to TRBJ2-1, with D possibly being TRBD1 (5 bases). CDR3 size: 15 residues. Germline V gene lookup returns CDR1 MDHEN and CDR2 SYDVKM. The ends were cut back, 5 bases at V and 3 bases at J, with 14 bases in the middle. CDR3 in DNA: TGTGCCAGCAGTCCCAGGCAGGGTAGCTACAATGAGCAGTTCTTC. As protein: CASSPRQGSYNEQFF.

Regarding this clone: In the same sample, other DNA sequences code for this CDR3. The J gene is TRBJ2-6, the V gene TRBV5-1; D may correspond to TRBD1 or TRBD2 (5 bases each). This CDR3 is built from 17 residues. Trimming stripped 2 bases from V and 4 bases from J, with 16 bases between. Germline V gene data show CDR1 as SGHRS and CDR2 as YFSETQ. CDR3 in DNA: TGCGCCAGCAGCTTTGGTGGTGGGGGTATGGGGGCCAACGTCCTGACTTTC. It translates to CASSFGGGGMGANVLTF.

This clone appeared a single time. The CDR3 loop is CARVSGTGSPLLTGELFF. CDR3 nucleotide sequence: TGTGCCAGGGTCTCCGGGACAGGGTCTCCTCTACTCACCGGGGAGCTGTTTTTT. V and J are TRBV5-3 and TRBJ2-2; 9 nucleotides align to TRBD1. TRBV5-3 is reported as an ORF; its role is uncertain. With V trimmed by 8 bases and J by 4 bases, 18 bases remained unmatched. CDR3 length equals 18 residues.

This chain links TRBV7-9 with TRBJ2-3; no clear D gene. The CDR3 contains 13 residues. The germline V gene encodes CDR1 SEHNR and CDR2 FQNEAQ (reference sequence). V was trimmed by 2 bases and J by 3 bases, leaving 6 bases between them. As DNA, the CDR3 is TGTGCCAGCAGCTTACTCAGGACAGATACGCAGTATTTT. It specifies CASSLLRTDTQYF.

The chain uses TRBV9 and TRBJ2-7, with a weak D call TRBD1 (5 bases). This CDR3 spans 14 amino acids. CDR1 SGDLS and CDR2 YYNGEE come from the germline V gene. V lost 0 bases, J lost 2 bases, and 9 bases lay in between. CDR3 region: CASSVEPRAYEQYF. CDR3 in DNA: TGTGCCAGCAGCGTAGAACCCAGGGCCTACGAGCAGTACTTC.

V and J are TRBV5-1 and TRBJ2-5; D is perhaps TRBD2 (5 bases). This CDR3 is built from 16 residues. The germline V gene has CDR1 SGHRS and CDR2 YFSETQ. Trimming left V 2 bases short and J 4 bases short, with 18 bases between. The CDR3 region has the DNA TGCGCCAGCAGCTTTTTGGTCCCGGGATCGGGAGAGACCCAGTACTTC. Translated: CASSFLVPGSGETQYF.

The chain links TRBV27 to TRBJ2-3; 10 nucleotides match TRBD2. CDR3 length: 16 amino acids. The junction had 6 bases not matched to a gene; V was cut back by 4 bases and J by 2 bases. Germline CDR1 MNHEY, CDR2 SMNVEV (reference sequence). For the CDR3, the DNA is TGTGCCAGCAGTTCCAGCGGGGGGGTTCTCACAGATACGCAGTATTTT. Its translation: CASSSSGGVLTDTQYF.

This clone was counted once. The CDR3 DNA is TGCGCCAGCAGCTTGGACCAGTTGAACACTGAAGCTTTCTTT. Translation: CASSLDQLNTEAFF. This sequence joins TRBV5-1 and TRBJ1-1; no definite D call. This CDR3 contains 14 residues. Trimming cost V 0 bases and J 0 bases, with 6 bases left between them. Per germline, CDR1 SGHRS and CDR2 YFSETQ.